This T cell receptor beta chain appears in the sequencing data of a study of T-cell reconstitution after alpha-beta-depleted transplantation in children. This clonotype was seen repeatedly, ten times or more. Unique molecular identifiers were incorporated when the TCRbeta library was constructed. TCRdb redid the calling of the PCR reads with MiXCR, one entry per CDR3 protein. The data hold 400,000 to 500,000 distinct CDR3 sequences, with 11% observed a single time. The receptor comes from a human donor who donated a stem cell graft to a child with acute myeloid leukemia. This material consisted of PBMCs from the stem cell graft donor, taken from the stem cell graft.

CDR3 sequence reads: CASSLGQGSPDQPQHF. In DNA form, the CDR3 reads TGTGCCAGCAGTTTGGGACAGGGTTCGCCAGATCAGCCCCAGCATTTT. The V call is TRBV12-3 or TRBV12-4, the J call TRBJ1-5, with 9 bases fitting TRBD1. This CDR3 comprises 16 residues. Trimming at V came to 3 bases and at J to 5 bases, leaving 8 bases not matched to a gene.